The clone carrying this T cell receptor (beta chain) has a handful of counts. The target antigen is unknown. This sample stems from a study of OX40 agonist ivuxolimab in advanced cancers. As for the study in general: Dose-escalation patients were diagnosed with hepatocellular carcinoma, melanoma, renal cell cancer or head and neck cancer. Past anti-PD-1, anti-PD-L1 or anti-CTLA-4 therapy was accepted, and 30% to 50% had received some.

This CDR3 has 14 residues. V was trimmed by 5 bases and J by 3 bases, leaving 11 bases between them. CDR1 and CDR2 from the germline V gene are MDHEN and SYDVKM. Autoimmune disease history or systemic immunosuppression meant exclusion. Study-wide points: Among the least clonally expanded were partial responders at 0.1-3.0 mg/kg.

This table comes from immunoSEQ multiplex PCR, and its TCRdb copy is limited to in-frame clones, with some not included. The sample includes under 20,000 clones, approximately 69% of them seen just once. The source was CD4+ or CD8+ T cells sorted from blood, collected in a trial of the OX40 agonist ivuxolimab. The receptor was derived from an adult with an advanced solid tumor such as melanoma, head and neck, liver or kidney cancer. The J gene is TRBJ1-5, the V gene TRBV28; unclear D gene. This CDR3 reads CASSPFPINQPQHF. The CDR3 nucleotides are TGTGCCAGCAGTCCTTTCCCTATCAATCAGCCCCAGCATTTT.